These 21 T cell receptor beta chains were all obtained from the same sample, sequenced in a study of CD8+ T cells in alopecia areata. The treatment here: oral pan-JAK inhibitor, 5-10 mg twice daily. In each case, RNA was isolated and then reverse transcribed into cDNA as the sequencing template. TCRdb's table, derived via immunoSEQ multiplex PCR, lists solely in-frame clones and lacks some. Of hundreds of thousands of clones in the sample, around three fifths were seen once. The sample was CD4+ T cells sorted from blood, taken around week 52, from a patient treated with tofacitinib. The origin of the receptors is a human donor with alopecia areata.

This chain connects TRBV28 to TRBJ1-1; D is perhaps TRBD1 (5 bases). The CDR3 sequence is 11 residues long. CDR1 MDHEN and CDR2 SYDVKM come from the germline V gene. V lost 3 bases to trimming and J lost 11 bases, with 10 bases between them. The CDR3 DNA reads as TGTGCCAGCAGTTTTGCAGGGTCGGCTTTCTTT. Residues: CASSFAGSAFF.

This clone was seen only a few times. J is TRBJ2-5 and V is TRBV29-1; possibly TRBD1 or TRBD2 for D (5 bases each). The CDR3 sequence is 13 residues long. Per germline, CDR1 SQVTM and CDR2 ANQGSEA. V was clipped by 7 bases and J by 4 bases, with 16 bases between them. This CDR3 is CSARGMRGETQYF. In DNA form, the CDR3 reads TGCAGCGCAAGGGGCATGAGGGGAGAGACCCAGTACTTC.

This clone was observed a few times. V and J are TRBV5-1 and TRBJ2-1, with 8 nucleotides matching TRBD2. The V segment lost 4 bases and the J segment 7 bases; nucleotides outside the gene matches: 7. CDR3 length: 14 amino acids. Germline CDR1 and CDR2: SGHRS and YFSETQ. This CDR3 reads CASSPQRGSNEQFF. DNA of the CDR3: TGCGCCAGCAGCCCCCAGCGGGGGTCAAATGAGCAGTTCTTC.

This chain connects TRBV7-6 to TRBJ2-5; possible D gene TRBD2, 6 bases. Trimming stripped 5 bases from V and 5 bases from J, with 18 bases between. This CDR3 contains 15 residues. The germline gives CDR1 SGHVS, CDR2 FNYEAQ. The CDR3 coding sequence is TGTGCCAGCAGCCCTATCGGGGGAGTAGGCGAGACCCAGTACTTC. This translates into CASSPIGGVGETQYF.

The rearrangement uses TRBV6-5 and TRBJ2-4; TRBD2 is a possible D gene (5 bases). Trimming left V 0 bases short and J 0 bases short, with 6 bases between. This CDR3 spans 15 amino acids. CDR1 is MNHEY and CDR2 is SVGAGI in the germline V gene. The CDR3, as DNA: TGTGCCAGCAGTTACTCGGAGGTAGCCAAAAACATTCAGTACTTC. This sequence encodes CASSYSEVAKNIQYF.

The V and J genes are TRBV25-1 and TRBJ1-1; possible D gene TRBD1, 5 bases. This CDR3 has 14 amino acids. CDR1 is MGHDK and CDR2 is SYGVNS in the germline V gene. Deletions cut 5 bases from V and 0 bases from J, with 10 bases between. CDR3 nucleotides: TGTGCCAGCAGTCACGACAGCTTGAACACTGAAGCTTTCTTT. Translated, it gives CASSHDSLNTEAFF.

This clone has a handful of counts. The chain has TRBV5-4 and TRBJ2-2, with D maybe TRBD2 (5 bases). V dropped 4 bases and J dropped 1 base, with 8 bases sitting between them. There are 14 residues in the CDR3. Germline V gene lookup returns CDR1 SGHNT and CDR2 YYREEE (reference sequence). CDR3 sequence: CASSPGRNTGELFF. As DNA, the CDR3 is TGTGCCAGCAGCCCGGGGAGGAACACCGGGGAGCTGTTTTTT. The variable domain in full, with the rest retrieved from reference TRBV5-4 and TRBJ2-2, is ETGVTQSPTHLIKTRGQQVTLRCSSQSGHNTVSWYQQALGQGPQFIFQYYREEENGRGNFPPRFSGLQFPNYSSELNVNALELDDSALYLCASSPGRNTGELFFGEGSRLTVL.

V usage is TRBV30 and J usage is TRBJ1-1, with TRBD1 as a possible D gene (5 bases). CDR1 is GTSNPN and CDR2 is SVGIG in the germline V gene (reference sequence). The CDR3 has 13 amino acids. Trimming left V 1 base short and J 2 bases short, with 8 bases between. The CDR3 loop reads CAWSARVNTEAFF. The CDR3 DNA is TGTGCCTGGAGTGCCAGGGTTAACACTGAAGCTTTCTTT.

J is TRBJ1-2 and V is TRBV29-1, with TRBD1 matching 10 bases. J gave up 7 bases and V 4 bases, and 3 bases lay outside the gene matches. Per germline, CDR1 SQVTM and CDR2 ANQGSEA. This CDR3 is 12 amino acids long. The CDR3 coding sequence is TGCAGCGTTGGACAGGGGGCCGGTGGCTACACCTTC. Translating gives CSVGQGAGGYTF.

The chain has TRBV30 and TRBJ1-5; 7 bases match TRBD1. The V gene's germline CDR1 is GTSNPN and CDR2 SVGIG (reference sequence). This CDR3 region has 12 residues. The junction had 5 bases not matched to a gene; V was cut back by 1 base and J by 11 bases. CDR3 sequence: CAWSGPGGAQHF. CDR3 in DNA: TGTGCCTGGAGTGGTCCAGGGGGAGCCCAGCATTTT.

The gene calls are TRBV7-2 and TRBJ2-5, with 10 bases aligning to TRBD2. Germline CDR1 reads SGHTA; CDR2 reads FQGNSA. The CDR3 spans 16 residues. V lost 5 bases, J lost 2 bases, and 8 bases stayed unmatched. The CDR3 is CASSRVGSGGQETQYF. The CDR3 DNA follows: TGTGCCAGCAGCCGGGTCGGTAGCGGGGGGCAAGAGACCCAGTACTTC.

The chain joins TRBV29-1 to TRBJ1-1; a possible D gene is TRBD1 (5 bases). The CDR3 has 11 amino acids. With 8 bases removed from V and 5 bases from J, the gap between germline ends came to 12 bases. Germline CDR1 SQVTM, CDR2 ANQGSEA. As DNA, the CDR3 is TGCAGCACACAGGTTAAAACTGAAGCTTTCTTT. The encoded protein is CSTQVKTEAFF.

The rearrangement uses TRBV5-1 and TRBJ2-7, with D perhaps assigned TRBD1 or TRBD2 (5 bases each). This CDR3 has 14 residues. Trimming cost V 0 bases and J 6 bases, with 13 bases left between them. The V gene's germline CDR1 is SGHRS and CDR2 YFSETQ. In DNA, the CDR3 is TGCGCCAGCAGCTTGGCGGGACCCAGCCCCGAGCAGTACTTC. This translates into CASSLAGPSPEQYF.

The chain links TRBV7-9 to TRBJ1-5; TRBD1 agrees at 8 bases. V dropped 5 bases and J dropped 0; count of bases not matched to a gene: 3. CDR1 SEHNR and CDR2 FQNEAQ come from the germline V gene (reference sequence). The CDR3 runs to 15 residues. The CDR3 spells CASSPGQASNQPQHF. CDR3 bases: TGTGCCAGCAGCCCGGGACAGGCTAGCAATCAGCCCCAGCATTTT.

The chain recombines TRBV6-1 with TRBJ1-4; D gene ambiguous. The CDR3 extends over 13 amino acids. The germline V and J ends were trimmed by 6 bases and 5 bases, with 10 bases remaining between them. Germline V CDR1 and CDR2: MNHNS, SASEGT. This CDR3 is CASSIPLNEKLFF. CDR3 coding DNA: TGTGCCAGCAGCATTCCTCTCAATGAAAAACTGTTTTTT.

The sample holds a few counts of this clone. In DNA, the CDR3 is TGTGCCAGCAGTCTGGGTTTTACACGGAGGACCTACGAGCAGTACTTC. It translates to CASSLGFTRRTYEQYF. The V and J genes are TRBV13 and TRBJ2-7; possibly TRBD2 for D (5 bases). The V gene lost 6 bases and the J gene lost 2 bases, with 20 bases spanning the gap. In germline, CDR1 is PRHDT, CDR2 FYEKMQ (reference sequence). The CDR3 spans 16 residues.

The rearrangement joins TRBV4-2 to TRBJ1-2; 10 bases are a match to TRBD1. With 1 base clipped from V and 8 bases from J, the junction kept 7 bases outside the gene matches. The CDR3 has 15 amino acids. CDR1 LGHNA and CDR2 YNFKEQ come from the germline V gene. CDR3 nucleotide sequence: TGTGCCAGCAGCCAAGTCGGGACAGGGGACGAAGGCTACACCTTC. Its translation: CASSQVGTGDEGYTF.

The J gene is TRBJ2-1, the V gene TRBV6-6; TRBD1 might be the D (6 bases). This CDR3 is built from 13 residues. Per the germline V gene, CDR1 is MNHNY and CDR2 is SVGAGI (reference sequence). Trimming removed 6 bases at V and 3 bases at J, with 9 bases between. CDR3 amino acids: CASSRDNYNEQFF. CDR3 coding DNA: TGTGCCAGCAGCCGGGACAACTACAATGAGCAGTTCTTC.

The chain carries TRBV5-4 and TRBJ2-7; perhaps D is TRBD1 or TRBD2 (5 bases each). V was shortened by 5 bases and J by 3 bases, with 12 bases between the two germline ends. Germline lookup yields CDR1 SGHNT and CDR2 YYREEE (reference sequence). The CDR3 covers 13 residues. CDR3 sequence reads: CASRKGPDYEQYF. The CDR3 bases are TGTGCCAGCAGAAAGGGACCCGACTACGAGCAGTACTTC.

This chain connects TRBV5-6 to TRBJ2-7; D unclear. The germline V gene has CDR1 SGHDT and CDR2 YYEEEE. Trimming pared 4 bases from V and 2 bases from J, leaving 10 bases between. This CDR3 is built from 13 residues. The CDR3 spells CASSDGPTYEQYF. The CDR3 DNA follows: TGTGCCAGCAGCGACGGACCGACCTACGAGCAGTACTTC.

The gene calls are TRBV9 and TRBJ2-7; 9 positions agree with TRBD1. CDR3 length: 14 amino acids. The germline V gene encodes CDR1 SGDLS and CDR2 YYNGEE. Trimming cost V 3 bases and J 1 base; bases outside gene matches: 2. The DNA for the CDR3 is TGTGCCAGCAGCGGGGGACAGGGATCCTACGAGCAGTACTTC. Its protein is CASSGGQGSYEQYF.